A selection of T cell receptor beta chains follows, all from one sample in a study of blood T cell repertoires in COVID-19. Sequencing used immunoSEQ multiplex PCR; TCRdb keeps in-frame clones, though not all of them. Here the sample spans a few hundred thousand clones, roughly 88% being singletons. Specimen: PBMCs or T cells enriched from blood (not recorded which). The receptor source for this set is a woman in her thirties who had recovered from COVID-19. Both conserved end residues are part of each CDR3. The D gene is left open where the match is weak. Rows give clone size only sometimes, using once, few, many, or a class for an expanded clone.

TRBV7-2	-	TRBJ1-5	-	CASSQDWGDQPQHF	TGTGCCAGCAGCCAGGACTGGGGTGATCAGCCCCAGCATTTT
TRBV5-1	TRBD1	TRBJ2-7	-	CASSLRQGWYEQYF	TGCGCCAGCAGCTTACGACAGGGCTGGTACGAGCAGTACTTC
TRBV7-2	TRBD1	TRBJ2-5	-	CASSARTGGVGTQYF	TGTGCCAGCAGCGCGAGGACAGGGGGCGTTGGGACCCAGTACTTC
TRBV5-1	-	TRBJ2-2	-	CASSWDFTGELFF	TGCGCCAGCAGCTGGGACTTCACCGGGGAGCTGTTTTTT
TRBV19	TRBD1	TRBJ1-4	-	CASSATGVNEKLFF	TGTGCCAGTAGCGCGACAGGGGTTAATGAAAAACTGTTTTTT
TRBV6-5	-	TRBJ1-4	-	CASISTDEKLFF	TGTGCCAGCATCAGTACCGATGAAAAACTGTTTTTT
TRBV11-3	TRBD1	TRBJ1-2	-	CASSLELWDRGPHFNYGYTF	TGTGCCAGCAGCTTAGAGTTGTGGGACAGGGGTCCTCATTTTAACTATGGCTACACCTTC
TRBV11-2	-	TRBJ2-7	few	CASRPLAFYEQYF	TGTGCCAGCCGGCCGCTAGCATTCTACGAGCAGTACTTC
TRBV2	TRBD1	TRBJ1-1	-	CATQDPGQGLEAFF	TGTGCCACCCAAGACCCCGGACAGGGTCTTGAAGCTTTCTTT
TRBV27	-	TRBJ2-5	-	CASRPVAGSHSQYF	TGTGCCAGCAGACCGGTGGCGGGAAGTCACTCCCAGTACTTC
TRBV28	TRBD1	TRBJ2-7	-	CASERATGGSYEQYF	TGTGCCAGCGAAAGGGCGACAGGGGGCTCCTACGAGCAGTACTTC
TRBV28	-	TRBJ2-7	-	CASSSTGDWDMSSYEQYF	TGTGCCAGCAGTTCCACGGGCGATTGGGACATGAGCTCCTACGAGCAGTACTTC
TRBV10-2	TRBD1	TRBJ1-5	-	CASSWDRGGNQPQHF	TGCGCCAGCAGCTGGGACAGGGGAGGTAATCAGCCCCAGCATTTT
TRBV5-4	TRBD2	TRBJ2-5	-	CASSQGTSGPQETQYF	TGTGCCAGCAGCCAAGGGACTAGCGGGCCGCAAGAGACCCAGTACTTC
TRBV10-1	-	TRBJ1-6	few	CASQGQRDSPLHF	TGCGCCAGTCAGGGGCAGAGGGACTCACCCCTCCACTTT
TRBV15	TRBD2	TRBJ2-3	-	CATSRGSGNADTQYF	TGTGCCACCAGCAGGGGTAGCGGGAACGCAGATACGCAGTATTTT
TRBV11-2	TRBD1	TRBJ2-2	-	CASSQAGTVTGELFF	TGTGCCAGCAGCCAGGCCGGGACAGTCACCGGGGAGCTGTTTTTT
TRBV19	TRBD1	TRBJ2-3	once	CASTGGFLADTQYF	TGTGCCAGCACAGGGGGATTTCTGGCAGATACGCAGTATTTT
TRBV30	-	TRBJ1-2	-	CASFSDYGYTF	TGTGCTTCCTTCTCTGACTATGGCTACACCTTC
TRBV2	TRBD2	TRBJ2-2	once	CASNLAGGPAGELFF	TGTGCCAGCAATCTAGCGGGGGGGCCTGCCGGGGAGCTGTTTTTT
TRBV28	-	TRBJ2-2	-	CASSLFGYGELFF	TGTGCCAGCAGTTTATTCGGGTACGGGGAGCTGTTTTTT
TRBV7-3	TRBD1	TRBJ2-2	-	CASSLTGSQGANTGELFF	TGTGCCAGCAGCTTAACGGGCTCACAGGGGGCGAACACCGGGGAGCTGTTTTTT